The clone carrying this T cell receptor beta chain was recorded a few times. The germline CDR1 and CDR2 sequences are LGHDT and YNNKEL (reference sequence). The CDR3 loop spans 17 amino acids. V was pared by 3 bases and J by 0 bases, with 5 bases of the junction left unmatched. The data are from a study of regulatory T cells in long-lasting Graves disease. As for time point: newly diagnosed GD, antithyroid drugs for less than 3 months. TCR sequences were obtained from RNA taken from PBMCs. Building of the TCR beta libraries involved iRepertoire HTBI primers and Arm-PCR of CDR3 regions. One entry per CDR3 protein, called by TCRdb with MiXCR from the multiplex PCR reads. The table records about 540,000 distinct CDR3 sequences, about 13% of them present only once. These data also formed part of another study, on T cells in Graves' hyperthyroidism and ophthalmopathy. That paper states: Each patient was aged 18 to 65 and had newly diagnosed hyperthyroidism of under 2 months' duration. Blood also contained most expanded thyroid clonotypes above 0.001. Ophthalmopathy was told apart from stable hyperthyroidism by a 13 V-J model.

The specimen was peripheral blood mononuclear cells (PBMCs), collected at new diagnosis, from a patient treated with antithyroid drugs. V is TRBV3-1 and J is TRBJ2-7, with 13 nucleotides matching TRBD2. The clonotype was recovered from a man aged 30-40 years with Graves disease. CDR3 nucleotide sequence: TGTGCCAGCAGCCAGTCTACTAGCGGGAGGGCCTCCTACGAGCAGTACTTC. Protein: CASSQSTSGRASYEQYF.